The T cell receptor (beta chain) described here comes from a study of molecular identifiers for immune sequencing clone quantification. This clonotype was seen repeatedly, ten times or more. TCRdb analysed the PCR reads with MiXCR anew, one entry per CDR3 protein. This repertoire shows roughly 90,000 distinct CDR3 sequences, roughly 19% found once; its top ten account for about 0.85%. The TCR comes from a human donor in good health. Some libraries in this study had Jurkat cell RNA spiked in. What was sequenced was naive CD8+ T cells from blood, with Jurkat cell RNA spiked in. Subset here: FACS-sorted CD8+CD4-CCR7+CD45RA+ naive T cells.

The CDR3 is CATSRDLGPNGPYNEQFF. The CDR3 DNA follows: TGTGCCACCAGCAGAGATCTGGGGCCAAACGGCCCCTACAATGAGCAGTTCTTC. V is TRBV15 and J is TRBJ2-1; TRBD1 might be the D (5 bases). The CDR3 length is 18 residues. Germline-derived CDR1 and CDR2 are LNHNV and YYDKDF (reference sequence). With 0 bases removed from V and 2 bases from J, the gap between germline ends came to 17 bases.